This T cell receptor (beta chain) came from a study of identical twins. This CDR3 region has 14 residues. V lost 5 bases and J 1 base, leaving 11 bases between the germline ends. From germline, CDR1 is SEHNR and CDR2 FQNEAQ (reference sequence). General study findings and limits: Sharing of beta out-of-frame sequences by twins showed a weaker excess.

This clonotype has only a few counts. As yet, its antigen is unknown. The cDNA had a unique molecular identifier and a template-switch universal primer site. TCRdb passed the 5' RACE reads through MiXCR, listing each CDR3 protein once. The sample has around 960,000 distinct CDR3 sequences, roughly an eighth seen once. The sample also formed part of further work on yellow fever vaccine responses in identical twins.

The V and J genes are TRBV7-9 and TRBJ1-1; no definite D call. This clonotype originated in a woman aged 18-30 years in good health. Sequencing was done on a sample of PBMCs. The CDR3 reads CASSAGRANTEAFF. The CDR3 region has the DNA TGTGCCAGCAGCGCCGGACGGGCGAACACTGAAGCTTTCTTT.